This T cell receptor (beta chain) is from a study of blood T cell repertoires in COVID-19. About the research overall: There were acute and convalescent COVID-19 samples, and they came from the United States, Italy and Spain. PBMCs, B-cell-depleted T cells, or T cells were the source of the cDNA or gDNA that made up the material.

Per the authors' pipeline: Amplified reference gene primers provided the basis for estimating nucleated cell counts. Produced via immunoSEQ multiplex PCR; TCRdb's table is partial and in-frame only. That table is the source of V, J and clone size, and D and trimming were worked out from the DNA. This table holds roughly 110,000 clones, roughly 79% found once. The receptor was derived from a human donor in a cohort sampled during active COVID-19. Sample: peripheral blood.

DNA for the CDR3: TGTGCCACTGCTCAGGGTTCCAACCTCAATCAGCCCCAGCATTTT. It yields the protein CATAQGSNLNQPQHF. The genes are TRBV19 and TRBJ1-5, with D maybe TRBD1 (5 bases). The V end was cut by 10 bases, the J end by 3 bases, with 19 bases between. The germline gives CDR1 LNHDA, CDR2 SQIVND (reference sequence). The CDR3 loop spans 15 amino acids. Drawing the rest from reference TRBV19 and TRBJ1-5, the complete variable domain is DGGITQSPKYLFRKEGQNVTLSCEQNLNHDAMYWYRQDPGQGLRLIYYSQIVNDFQKGDIAEGYSVSREKKESFPLTVTSAQKNPTAFYLCATAQGSNLNQPQHFGDGTRLSIL.